These 25 T cell receptor beta chains were all obtained from the same sample, sequenced in a study of regulatory T cells in long-lasting Graves disease. Arm-PCR of CDR3 regions and iRepertoire HTBI primers were used to build TCR beta libraries. In TCRdb, the multiplex PCR reads were re-called with MiXCR into one record per CDR3 protein. The sample lists hundreds of thousands of distinct CDR3 sequences; roughly a fifth were seen once. Documented time point: persistent/refractory GD, antithyroid drugs over 5 years with positive TRAb. The authors made the TCR library using RNA they extracted from PBMCs. The material sequenced was peripheral blood mononuclear cells (PBMCs), taken when the disease was refractory, from a patient treated with antithyroid drugs. The receptors were sampled from a female donor with Graves disease.

The table lists this clonotype with many counts. CDR3 in DNA: TGTGCCAGCAGGATAGGGACAGGGGATAATTCACCCCTCCACTTT. It codes for CASRIGTGDNSPLHF. J is TRBJ1-6 and V is TRBV2; the match to TRBD1 covers 10 bases. CDR1 is SNHLY and CDR2 is FYNNEI in the germline V gene. The CDR3 has 15 residues. V dropped 6 bases and J dropped 5; count of bases not matched to a gene: 4.

The chain has TRBV27 and TRBJ2-3, with TRBD2 as a possible D gene (6 bases). The V end lost 0 bases, the J end lost 2 bases, and 12 bases lay between the germline ends. The CDR3 consists of 16 residues. Germline values: CDR1 MNHEY, CDR2 SMNVEV (reference sequence). CDR3 nucleotide sequence: TGTGCCAGCAGTTTATCCATGGGACTTACCACAGATACGCAGTATTTT. Its protein product is CASSLSMGLTTDTQYF.

This clonotype turned up a few times. The chain links TRBV10-3 to TRBJ1-6; TRBD1 matches at 7 bases. The CDR3 is 17 residues long. Trimming cost V 4 bases and J 0 bases; bases outside gene matches: 6. In germline, CDR1 is ENHRY, CDR2 SYGVKD. This CDR3 reads CAISVGGGSSYNSPLHF. Written as DNA, the CDR3 is TGTGCCATCAGTGTTGGAGGGGGCTCCTCCTATAATTCACCCCTCCACTTT.

This clonotype was seen a few times. The chain couples TRBV15 to TRBJ2-7; D perhaps matches TRBD2 (5 bases). V was trimmed by 1 base and J by 5 bases, leaving 9 bases between them. CDR1 LNHNV and CDR2 YYDKDF come from the germline V gene (reference sequence). The CDR3 has 13 amino acids. CDR3: CATSRGSRDEQYF. In DNA, the CDR3 is TGTGCCACCAGCAGAGGGTCGAGGGACGAGCAGTACTTC.

A note on this clonotype: A clone one base away is much larger, so this may be a read error. The genes are TRBV28 and TRBJ1-2, with TRBD1 matching over 7 bases. J was trimmed by 6 bases and V by 7 bases; bases with no gene match: 2. From germline, CDR1 is MDHEN and CDR2 SYDVKM. CDR3 length: 11 residues. The CDR3 DNA sequence: TGTGCCAGCATGAGGGGGCATGGCTACACCTTC. Its translation is CASMRGHGYTF.

This clonotype was detected ten times or more. The chain carries TRBV6-1 and TRBJ2-5; tentative D call: TRBD2 (5 bases). The germline V gene has CDR1 MNHNS and CDR2 SASEGT. The CDR3 is 16 residues long. With 0 bases removed from V and 7 bases from J, the gap between germline ends came to 18 bases. CDR3 in amino acids: CASSEALASRVVTQYF. The CDR3 region has the DNA TGTGCCAGCAGTGAAGCTCTAGCTTCCCGCGTAGTGACCCAGTACTTC.

This clonotype was detected ten times or more. V is TRBV7-9 and J is TRBJ2-5, with 9 bases identical to TRBD1. Trimming took 1 base from V and 4 from J; bases not matched to a gene: 7. CDR3 size: 16 residues. Germline CDR1 reads SEHNR; CDR2 reads FQNEAQ (reference sequence). The chain's CDR3 is CASSLVQGASGETQYF. CDR3 nucleotides: TGTGCCAGCAGCTTAGTACAGGGGGCGAGCGGAGAGACCCAGTACTTC.

This clonotype was counted many times. The V gene is TRBV29-1, the J gene TRBJ2-5; D remains ambiguous. Between the trimmed V and J ends, which lost 3 bases and 5 bases, there was a span of 13 bases. This CDR3 spans 13 amino acids. The germline V gene encodes CDR1 SQVTM and CDR2 ANQGSEA. The CDR3: CSVESASYETQYF. CDR3 bases: TGCAGCGTTGAGTCGGCGTCGTATGAGACCCAGTACTTC.

This clonotype was recorded many times. V is TRBV28 and J is TRBJ1-2; no firm D call. V was clipped by 1 base and J by 6 bases, with 12 bases between them. The CDR3 sequence is 14 residues long. Per germline, CDR1 MDHEN and CDR2 SYDVKM. CDR3 sequence: CASSLSRRGNGYTF. CDR3 DNA sequence: TGTGCCAGCAGTTTATCTCGCCGGGGAAATGGCTACACCTTC.

There are many counts of this clonotype. The chain uses TRBV28 and TRBJ2-5; 10 nucleotides match TRBD1. Unmatched junction bases numbered 23, after V lost 5 bases and J lost 5 bases. The CDR3 is 20 amino acids. Germline CDR1 MDHEN, CDR2 SYDVKM. The CDR3 region has the DNA TGTGCCAGCAGTCCCACCCTATACGGGGACAGGGGTCTAAATGGGGAGACCCAGTACTTC. Its translation: CASSPTLYGDRGLNGETQYF.

The chain joins TRBV12-3 or TRBV12-4 to TRBJ2-1, with D perhaps being TRBD1 or TRBD2 (5 bases each). Between the trimmed V and J ends, which lost 6 bases and 3 bases, there was a span of 15 bases. This CDR3 spans 15 amino acids. CDR3 sequence: CASSSGTVHYNEQFF. The CDR3 DNA sequence: TGTGCCAGCAGCTCCGGGACCGTTCACTACAATGAGCAGTTCTTC.

This clonotype appeared many times. The chain combines TRBV28 with TRBJ2-5, with 7 bases fitting TRBD2. The J segment lost 4 bases and the V segment lost 5 bases, leaving 7 bases of the junction unmatched. Germline assignment: CDR1 MDHEN and CDR2 SYDVKM. The CDR3 has 14 residues. As DNA, the CDR3 is TGTGCCAGCAGTCCGCGGGAGATGGGAGAGACCCAGTACTTC. It yields the protein CASSPREMGETQYF.

This clonotype was recorded at least ten times. This clone may be a read error of a much larger clone one base away. The chain carries TRBV6-5 and TRBJ2-5; 8 bases agree with TRBD1. The CDR3 covers 14 residues. Trimming took 4 bases from V and 5 from J; bases not matched to a gene: 6. The germline V gene encodes CDR1 MNHEY and CDR2 SVGAGI. The CDR3 loop is CASSWTGTGETQYF. In DNA, the CDR3 is TGTGCCAGCAGTTGGACAGGGACCGGGGAGACCCAGTACTTC.

On this clonotype: A far larger clone is a single base away, which makes a read error likely. This chain links TRBV2 with TRBJ2-2, with TRBD2 matching 13 bases. The CDR3 has 16 residues. CDR1 and CDR2 (germline): SNHLY, FYNNEI. CDR3 region: CASSLTSGGSPRELSF. CDR3 nucleotide sequence: TGTGCCAGCAGCTTGACTAGCGGGGGGAGCCCTAGGGAGCTGTCTTTT. Supplemented by reference TRBV2 and TRBJ2-2, the full variable domain reads EPEVTQTPSHQVTQMGQEVILRCVPISNHLYFYWYRQILGQKVEFLVSFYNNEISEKSEIFDDQFSVERPDGSNFTLKIRSTKLEDSAMYFCASSLTSGGSPRELSFGEGSRLTVL.

This clonotype appeared many times. This sequence joins TRBV2 and TRBJ2-2; 8 nucleotides line up with TRBD2. The CDR3 runs to 15 residues. V lost 5 bases to trimming and J lost 3 bases; unmatched junction nucleotides: 5. The V gene's germline CDR1 is SNHLY and CDR2 FYNNEI. The CDR3 is CASSTPGLDTGELFF. In DNA, the CDR3 is TGTGCCAGCAGTACACCGGGACTAGACACCGGGGAGCTGTTTTTT. Together with reference TRBV2 and TRBJ2-2, the CDR3 gives the full variable domain: EPEVTQTPSHQVTQMGQEVILRCVPISNHLYFYWYRQILGQKVEFLVSFYNNEISEKSEIFDDQFSVERPDGSNFTLKIRSTKLEDSAMYFCASSTPGLDTGELFFGEGSRLTVL.

This clonotype was detected a few times. V usage is TRBV12-3 or TRBV12-4 and J usage is TRBJ2-7; 9 bases are shared with TRBD2. V was pared by 6 bases and J by 4 bases, with 10 bases of the junction left unmatched. The CDR3 is made up of 15 amino acids. CDR3 coding DNA: TGTGCCAGCAGCAGAGCGGGACTAGCAGCTTACGAGCAGTACTTC. This codes for CASSRAGLAAYEQYF.

This clonotype has more than one count but fewer than ten. This chain links TRBV28 with TRBJ1-3; weak D call: TRBD1 (5 bases). Germline V gives CDR1 MDHEN, CDR2 SYDVKM. Trimming pared 1 base from V and 0 bases from J, leaving 7 bases between. The CDR3 sequence is 15 residues long. The CDR3 sequence is CASSLFRDSGNTIYF. The DNA for the CDR3 is TGTGCCAGCAGTTTATTCAGGGACTCTGGAAACACCATATATTTT.

This clonotype was seen at least ten times. The chain links TRBV6-1 to TRBJ1-5; no reliable D call. The CDR3 spans 13 residues. The germline gives CDR1 MNHNS, CDR2 SASEGT. With 7 bases removed from V and 9 bases from J, the gap between germline ends came to 16 bases. The CDR3 here is CASTSYRGSPQHF. CDR3 DNA sequence: TGTGCCAGCACCTCTTATCGGGGATCGCCCCAGCATTTT.

This clonotype was observed many times. The chain employs TRBV20-1 and TRBJ1-4; D perhaps matches TRBD1 (5 bases). The CDR3 extends over 17 amino acids. V was trimmed by 4 bases and J by 2 bases, leaving 20 bases between them. The germline CDR1 and CDR2 sequences are DFQATT and SNEGSKA (reference sequence). CDR3 sequence: CSATLPGPRETNEKLFF. Here the CDR3 DNA reads TGCAGTGCTACCCTTCCGGGACCGAGGGAGACTAATGAAAAACTGTTTTTT.

This clonotype has just one count. V and J are TRBV11-2 and TRBJ2-5; TRBD2 might be the D (5 bases). The CDR3 runs 14 residues. Deletions cut 5 bases from V and 3 bases from J, with 13 bases between. The germline CDR1 and CDR2 sequences are SGHAT and FQNNGV. The CDR3 DNA follows: TGTGCCAGCAGCCCCATGGGAGAAGAAGAGACCCAGTACTTC. This translates into CASSPMGEEETQYF.

This clonotype was seen only a few times. J is TRBJ2-7 and V is TRBV29-1; D perhaps matches TRBD2 (6 bases). Trimming shortened V by 4 bases and J by 3 bases, and 13 bases separated the two germline ends. CDR3 length: 13 residues. Germline loops: CDR1 SQVTM, CDR2 ANQGSEA. CDR3 nucleotides: TGCAGCGTTGTCTACGGAGGGCTCTACGAGCAGTACTTC. It translates to CSVVYGGLYEQYF.

This clonotype has a handful of counts. The rearrangement joins TRBV5-1 to TRBJ2-1; perhaps TRBD1 as D (6 bases). The V end lost 0 bases, the J end lost 11 bases, and 12 bases lay between the germline ends. This CDR3 contains 13 residues. The germline gives CDR1 SGHRS, CDR2 YFSETQ. The CDR3 loop is CASSLDYRDKQFF. In DNA form, the CDR3 reads TGCGCCAGCAGCTTGGATTACAGGGATAAGCAGTTCTTC.

The genes are TRBV10-3 and TRBJ1-5; TRBD1 might be the D (5 bases). Germline V gene sequence: CDR1 ENHRY, CDR2 SYGVKD. Between the trimmed V and J ends, which lost 3 bases and 5 bases, there was a span of 5 bases. The CDR3 has 12 residues. The CDR3 here is CAISEGDQPQHF. The CDR3 bases are TGTGCCATCAGTGAAGGGGATCAGCCCCAGCATTTT.

This clonotype was detected ten times or more. This sequence joins TRBV28 and TRBJ2-1; D is unresolved. Trimming pared 5 bases from V and 0 bases from J, leaving 11 bases between. The CDR3 extends over 15 amino acids. CDR1 and CDR2 (germline): MDHEN, SYDVKM. The CDR3 spells CASSAASSSYNEQFF. CDR3 nucleotides: TGTGCCAGCAGTGCAGCTAGTAGCTCCTACAATGAGCAGTTCTTC.

In its sample, this clonotype was seen once. V gene TRBV2 combines with J gene TRBJ2-1, with a weak D call TRBD1 (6 bases). Germline lookup yields CDR1 SNHLY and CDR2 FYNNEI. V shed 2 bases and J shed 0 bases, with 17 bases lying between them. CDR3 size: 18 residues. The CDR3 DNA follows: TGTGCCAGCAGTGAATCCATGGGACACCGAAGCTCCTACAATGAGCAGTTCTTC. This sequence encodes CASSESMGHRSSYNEQFF.